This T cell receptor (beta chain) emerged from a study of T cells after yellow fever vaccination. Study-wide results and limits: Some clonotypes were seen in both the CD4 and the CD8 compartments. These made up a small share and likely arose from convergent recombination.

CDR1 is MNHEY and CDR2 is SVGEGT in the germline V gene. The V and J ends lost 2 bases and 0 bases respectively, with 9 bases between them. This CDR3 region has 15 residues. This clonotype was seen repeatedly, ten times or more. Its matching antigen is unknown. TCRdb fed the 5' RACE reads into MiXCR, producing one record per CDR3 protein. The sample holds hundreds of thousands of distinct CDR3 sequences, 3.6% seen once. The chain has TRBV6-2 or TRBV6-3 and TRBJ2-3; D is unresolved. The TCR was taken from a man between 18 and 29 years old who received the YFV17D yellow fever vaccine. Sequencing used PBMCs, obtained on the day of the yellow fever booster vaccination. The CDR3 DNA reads TGTGCCAGCAGTTACGGCGGATCTAGCACAGATACGCAGTATTTT. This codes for CASSYGGSSTDTQYF.